What follows are 3 T cell receptor beta chains derived from one specimen sequenced in a study of beta chain features in type 1 diabetes. Study-level results: Among patients with Type 1 diabetes, TCRB CDR3s were moderately but significantly shorter in every one of the four CD4+ subsets.

Their antigens are not known. The authors reverse transcribed all of the isolated RNA, so sequencing captured expressed TCRB transcripts. Assay: immunoSEQ multiplex PCR; the TCRdb copy retains only in-frame clones and omits some. The data show about 180,000 clones, approximately 8.1% seen once. The sample taken for sequencing was central memory CD4+ T cells from blood. These receptors all come from a man between 18 and 35 years old with type 1 diabetes.

V is TRBV11-3 and J is TRBJ2-2; 10 positions match TRBD2. The J segment lost 5 bases and the V segment lost 3 bases, leaving 15 bases of the junction unmatched. CDR3 length: 19 residues. Germline assignment: CDR1 SGHNT and CDR2 YENEEA. Here the CDR3 reads CASSLNQGGTAGGTGELFF. Here the CDR3 DNA reads TGTGCCAGCAGCTTGAATCAGGGCGGGACAGCGGGAGGGACCGGGGAGCTGTTTTTT.

This clone was found a few times. The rearrangement links TRBV15 to TRBJ2-7; a weak D match, TRBD2 (6 bases). Germline-derived CDR1 and CDR2 are LNHNV and YYDKDF (reference sequence). The CDR3 spans 15 residues. Trimming pared 3 bases from V and 3 bases from J, leaving 15 bases between. CDR3 sequence (DNA): TGTGCCACCAGCAGGGGGGGACGGCTTCTCTACGAGCAGTACTTC. Protein sequence: CATSRGGRLLYEQYF.

The chain joins TRBV5-1 to TRBJ2-5; TRBD1 matches at 7 bases. The J call may be mistaken, given a closer DNA end match to TRBJ2-7. This CDR3 has 13 residues. The germline CDR1 and CDR2 sequences are SGHRS and YFSETQ. The DNA of the CDR3 is TGCGCCAGCAGCTTAGGGACAGTCTACGAGCAGTACTTC. It codes for CASSLGTVYEQYF.